This T cell receptor beta chain was identified during a study of T-cell memory formation after mild COVID-19. Study-wide background: TCR clustering was largely donor specific.

In regard to this clonotype: As yet, its antigen is unknown.

Study observations and caveats: Clones shrinking between day 15 and 85 showed a balanced CD4/CD8 split, and those that grew later tilted toward CD4+. Pre-infection memory showed some responding clones, and this suggested that cross-reactive memory joined.

The CDR3 extends over 15 amino acids. The V and J ends lost 11 bases and 2 bases respectively, with 20 bases between them. Germline V gene lookup returns CDR1 ENHRY and CDR2 SYGVKD. Each CDR3 protein gets one entry after TCRdb re-called the 5' RACE reads with MiXCR. The data contain 140,000 to 150,000 distinct CDR3 sequences, about 23% of them seen just once; the ten biggest clones take up roughly a quarter. V is TRBV10-3 and J is TRBJ2-3; D may be TRBD1 (5 bases). Input material: PBMCs or a T cell subset sorted from them (not recorded which). The TCR comes from an adult woman who had mild COVID-19 (a few samples of this study predate the infection). Cell type and time point are not known. CDR3 amino acids: CASRSVQGPTDTQYF. CDR3 in DNA: TGTGCCTCTCGGAGCGTCCAGGGTCCCACAGATACGCAGTATTTT.